This T cell receptor (beta chain) came from a study of T cells in localized non-small cell lung cancer. Points from the study as a whole: Uninvolved adjacent lung showed higher T cell clonality than tumor. In adjacent lung appeared a median about 58 of the top 100 tumor clones.

Per the germline V gene, CDR1 is SNHLY and CDR2 is FYNNEI. The CDR3 spans 13 residues. V gave up 9 bases and J gave up 6 bases; unmatched junction bases: 4. As concerns this clone: Its antigen is currently unknown.

Some clones are missing from TCRdb's copy, which holds only in-frame ones; the method was immunoSEQ multiplex PCR. Of over 15,000 clones listed, approximately 89% were seen once; the top ten hold 25% to 30%. The clonotype was recovered from a male donor older than 55 with stage II lung adenocarcinoma. Sequencing used peripheral blood mononuclear cells, obtained before any cancer treatment. The rearrangement links TRBV2 to TRBJ2-7; TRBD2 matches at 14 bases. DNA of the CDR3: TGTGCCAGGGGACTAGCGGGAGTTGCCGAGCAGTACTTC. Amino acid sequence: CARGLAGVAEQYF.